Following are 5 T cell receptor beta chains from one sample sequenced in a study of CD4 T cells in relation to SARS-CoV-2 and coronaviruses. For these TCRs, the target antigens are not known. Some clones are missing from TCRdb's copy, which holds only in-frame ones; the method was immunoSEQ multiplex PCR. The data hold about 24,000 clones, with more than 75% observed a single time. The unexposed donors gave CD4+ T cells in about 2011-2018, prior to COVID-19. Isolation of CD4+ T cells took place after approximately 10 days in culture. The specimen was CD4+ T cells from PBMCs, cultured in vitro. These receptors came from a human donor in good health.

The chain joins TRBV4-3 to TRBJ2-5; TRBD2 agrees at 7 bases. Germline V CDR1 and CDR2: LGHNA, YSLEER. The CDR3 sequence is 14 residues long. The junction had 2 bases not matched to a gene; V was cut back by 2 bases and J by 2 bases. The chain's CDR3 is CASSQQRGQETQYF. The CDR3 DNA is TGCGCCAGCAGCCAACAGCGGGGACAAGAGACCCAGTACTTC.

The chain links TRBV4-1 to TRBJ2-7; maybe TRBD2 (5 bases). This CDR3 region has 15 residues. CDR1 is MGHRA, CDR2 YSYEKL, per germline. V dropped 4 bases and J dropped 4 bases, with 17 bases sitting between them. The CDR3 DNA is TGCGCCAGCAGCCTCTCGGTCCTAGCTAGGTACGAGCAGTACTTC. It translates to CASSLSVLARYEQYF.

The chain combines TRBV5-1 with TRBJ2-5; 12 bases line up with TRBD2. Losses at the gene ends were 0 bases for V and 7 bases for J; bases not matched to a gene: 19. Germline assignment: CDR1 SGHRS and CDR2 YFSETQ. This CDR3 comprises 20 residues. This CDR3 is CASSLESLRTSGIGVGTQYF. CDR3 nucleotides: TGCGCCAGCAGCTTGGAGTCATTACGGACTAGCGGGATCGGGGTGGGGACCCAGTACTTC.

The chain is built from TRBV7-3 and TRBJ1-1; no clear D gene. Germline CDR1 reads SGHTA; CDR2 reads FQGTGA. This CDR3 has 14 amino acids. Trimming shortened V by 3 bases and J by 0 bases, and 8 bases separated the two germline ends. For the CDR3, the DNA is TGTGCCAGCAGCTTCGGGAAAGTGAACACTGAAGCTTTCTTT. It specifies CASSFGKVNTEAFF. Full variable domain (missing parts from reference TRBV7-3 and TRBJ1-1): GAGVSQTPSNKVTEKGKYVELRCDPISGHTALYWYRQSLGQGPEFLIYFQGTGAADDSGLPNDRFFAVRPEGSVSTLKIQRTERGDSAVYLCASSFGKVNTEAFFGQGTRLTVV.

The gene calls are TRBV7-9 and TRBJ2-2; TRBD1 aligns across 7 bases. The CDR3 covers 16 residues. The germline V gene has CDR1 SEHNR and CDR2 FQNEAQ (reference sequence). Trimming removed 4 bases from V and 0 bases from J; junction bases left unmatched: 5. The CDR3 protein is CASSSYRGPNTGELFF. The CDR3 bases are TGTGCCAGCAGCTCATATAGGGGGCCGAACACCGGGGAGCTGTTTTTT.